The clone carrying this T cell receptor (beta chain) has just a few counts. Its antigen is undetermined. The protocol was immunoSEQ multiplex PCR, while the TCRdb copy is restricted to in-frame clones and leaves out a portion. The table lists some 50,000 clones, less than 85% of them singletons. V dropped 1 base and J dropped 2; count of bases not matched to a gene: 6. The CDR3 totals 17 residues. CDR1 is SGHVS, CDR2 FQNEAQ, per germline. The data are from a study of radiotherapy plus CTLA-4 blockade in lung cancer. Findings of the study overall: Early shifts in blood T cell clones, with interferon-beta, reportedly predicted response best.

The sample here was peripheral blood, taken from a patient treated with radiotherapy plus ipilimumab. The receptor comes from a human donor with non-small cell lung cancer who had stable disease on radiotherapy plus ipilimumab. This sequence joins TRBV7-8 and TRBJ2-2; 8 nucleotides match TRBD1. CDR3 DNA sequence: TGTGCCAGCAGCTTAGAGGACAGGGTAATAAACACCGGGGAGCTGTTTTTT. Its protein product is CASSLEDRVINTGELFF.